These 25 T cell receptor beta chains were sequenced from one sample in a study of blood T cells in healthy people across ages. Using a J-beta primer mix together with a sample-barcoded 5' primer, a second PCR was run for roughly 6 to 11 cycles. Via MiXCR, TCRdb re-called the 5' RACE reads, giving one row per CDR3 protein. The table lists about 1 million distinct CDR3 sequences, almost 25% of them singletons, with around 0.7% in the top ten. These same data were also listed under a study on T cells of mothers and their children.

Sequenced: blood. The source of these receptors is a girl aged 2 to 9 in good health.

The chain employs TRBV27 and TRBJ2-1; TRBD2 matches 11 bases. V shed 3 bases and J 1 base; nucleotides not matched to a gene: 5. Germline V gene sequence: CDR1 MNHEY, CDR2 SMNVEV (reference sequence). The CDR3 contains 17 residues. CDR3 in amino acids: CASSFSGLAGSYNEQFF. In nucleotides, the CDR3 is TGTGCCAGCAGTTTTTCAGGACTAGCGGGTTCCTACAATGAGCAGTTCTTC.

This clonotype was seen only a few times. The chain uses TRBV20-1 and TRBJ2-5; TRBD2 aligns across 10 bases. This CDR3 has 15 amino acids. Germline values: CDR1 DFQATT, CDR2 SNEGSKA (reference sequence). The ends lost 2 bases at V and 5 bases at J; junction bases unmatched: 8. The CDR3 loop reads CSARPRAGGRETQYF. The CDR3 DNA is TGCAGTGCTAGACCCAGAGCGGGGGGGCGGGAGACCCAGTACTTC.

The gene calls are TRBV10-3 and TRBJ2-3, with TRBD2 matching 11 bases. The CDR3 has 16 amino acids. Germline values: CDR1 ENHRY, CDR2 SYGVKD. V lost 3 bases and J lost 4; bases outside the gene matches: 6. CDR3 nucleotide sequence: TGTGCCATCAGTGACCAACTAGCGGGAGCTTCAGATACGCAGTATTTT. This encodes CAISDQLAGASDTQYF.

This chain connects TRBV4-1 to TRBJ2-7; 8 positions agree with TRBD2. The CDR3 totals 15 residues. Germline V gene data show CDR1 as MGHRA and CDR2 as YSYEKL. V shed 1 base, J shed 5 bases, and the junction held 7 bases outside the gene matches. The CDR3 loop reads CASSQVFLAGDEQYF. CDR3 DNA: TGCGCCAGCAGCCAAGTTTTTCTAGCGGGTGACGAGCAGTACTTC.

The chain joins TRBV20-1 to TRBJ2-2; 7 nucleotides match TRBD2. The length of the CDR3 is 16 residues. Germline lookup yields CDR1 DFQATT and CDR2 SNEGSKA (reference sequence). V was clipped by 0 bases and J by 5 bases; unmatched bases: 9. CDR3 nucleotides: TGCAGTGCTAGAGATCGGCGGGAGCGCCTGACCGGGGAGCTGTTTTTT. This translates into CSARDRRERLTGELFF.

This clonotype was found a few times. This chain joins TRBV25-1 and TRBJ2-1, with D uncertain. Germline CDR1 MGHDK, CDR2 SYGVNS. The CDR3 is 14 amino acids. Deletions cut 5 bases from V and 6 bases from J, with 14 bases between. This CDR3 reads CASSFTTPGNEQFF. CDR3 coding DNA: TGTGCCAGCAGTTTTACCACTCCAGGCAATGAGCAGTTCTTC.

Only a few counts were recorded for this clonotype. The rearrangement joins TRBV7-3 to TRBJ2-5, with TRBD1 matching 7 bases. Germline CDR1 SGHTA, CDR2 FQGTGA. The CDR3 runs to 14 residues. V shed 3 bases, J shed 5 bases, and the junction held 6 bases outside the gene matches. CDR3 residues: CASSFKGGDETQYF. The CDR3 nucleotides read TGTGCCAGCAGCTTTAAAGGGGGCGATGAGACCCAGTACTTC. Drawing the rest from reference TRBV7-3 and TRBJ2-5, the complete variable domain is GAGVSQTPSNKVTEKGKYVELRCDPISGHTALYWYRQSLGQGPEFLIYFQGTGAADDSGLPNDRFFAVRPEGSVSTLKIQRTERGDSAVYLCASSFKGGDETQYFGPGTRLLVL.

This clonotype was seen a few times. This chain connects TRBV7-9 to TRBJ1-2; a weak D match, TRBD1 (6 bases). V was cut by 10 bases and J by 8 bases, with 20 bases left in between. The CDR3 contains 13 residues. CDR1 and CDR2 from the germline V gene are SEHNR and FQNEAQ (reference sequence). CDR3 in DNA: TGTGCCACGACCAACAGGGTTCTAAAGGGCTACACCTTC. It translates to CATTNRVLKGYTF.

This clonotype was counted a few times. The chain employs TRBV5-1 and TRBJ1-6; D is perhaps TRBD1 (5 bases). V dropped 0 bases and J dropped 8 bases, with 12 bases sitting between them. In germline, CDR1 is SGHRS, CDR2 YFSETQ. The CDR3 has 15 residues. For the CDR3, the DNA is TGCGCCAGCAGCTTGGCCCAGGGCGGAGATTCACCCCTCCACTTT. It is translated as CASSLAQGGDSPLHF.

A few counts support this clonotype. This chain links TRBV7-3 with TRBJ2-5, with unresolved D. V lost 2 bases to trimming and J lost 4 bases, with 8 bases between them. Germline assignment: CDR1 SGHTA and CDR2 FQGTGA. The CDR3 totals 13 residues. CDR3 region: CASSLVIGETQYF. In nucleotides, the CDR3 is TGTGCCAGCAGCTTAGTGATCGGAGAGACCCAGTACTTC.

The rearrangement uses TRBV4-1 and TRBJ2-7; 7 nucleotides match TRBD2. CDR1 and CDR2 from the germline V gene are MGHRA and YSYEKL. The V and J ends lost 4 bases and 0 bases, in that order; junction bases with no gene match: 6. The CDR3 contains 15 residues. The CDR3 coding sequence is TGCGCCAGCAGCCTCCTAGCGGCTGACTCCTACGAGCAGTACTTC. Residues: CASSLLAADSYEQYF.

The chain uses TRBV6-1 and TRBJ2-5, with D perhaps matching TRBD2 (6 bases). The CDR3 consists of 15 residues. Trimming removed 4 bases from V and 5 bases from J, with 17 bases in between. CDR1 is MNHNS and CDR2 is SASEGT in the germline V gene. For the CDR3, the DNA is TGTGCCAGCAGTGGGGTCGGGAGAGGGGTGGAGACCCAGTACTTC. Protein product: CASSGVGRGVETQYF.

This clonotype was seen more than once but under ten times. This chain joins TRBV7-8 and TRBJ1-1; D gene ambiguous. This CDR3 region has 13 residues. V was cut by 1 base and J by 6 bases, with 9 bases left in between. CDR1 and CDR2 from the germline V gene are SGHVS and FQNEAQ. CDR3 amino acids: CASSLGFQAEAFF. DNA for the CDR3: TGTGCCAGCAGCTTAGGATTTCAGGCTGAAGCTTTCTTT.

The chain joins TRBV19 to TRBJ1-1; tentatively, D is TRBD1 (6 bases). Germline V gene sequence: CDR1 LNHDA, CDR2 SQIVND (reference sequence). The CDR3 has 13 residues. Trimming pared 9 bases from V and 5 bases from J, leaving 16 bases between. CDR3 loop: CASEDSPWTEAFF. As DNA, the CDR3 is TGTGCCAGCGAGGACAGTCCTTGGACTGAAGCTTTCTTT.

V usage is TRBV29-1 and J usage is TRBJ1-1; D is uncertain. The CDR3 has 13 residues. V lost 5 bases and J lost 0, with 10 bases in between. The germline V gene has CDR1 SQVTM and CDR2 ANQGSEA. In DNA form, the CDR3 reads TGCAGCGTTTCCTCCGTCATGAACACTGAAGCTTTCTTT. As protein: CSVSSVMNTEAFF.

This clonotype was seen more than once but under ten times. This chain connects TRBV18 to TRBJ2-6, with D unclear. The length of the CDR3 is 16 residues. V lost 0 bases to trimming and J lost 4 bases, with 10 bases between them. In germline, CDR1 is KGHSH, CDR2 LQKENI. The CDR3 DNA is TGTGCCAGCTCACCACCCGGGCTCACCGGGGCCAACGTCCTGACTTTC. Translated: CASSPPGLTGANVLTF.

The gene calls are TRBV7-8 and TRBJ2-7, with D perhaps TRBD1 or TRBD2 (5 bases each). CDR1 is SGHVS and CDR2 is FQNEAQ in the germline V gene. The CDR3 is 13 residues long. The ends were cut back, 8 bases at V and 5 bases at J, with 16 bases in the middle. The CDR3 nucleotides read TGTGCCAGCCGACAGAGGGGCAGCGACGAGCAGTACTTC. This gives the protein CASRQRGSDEQYF. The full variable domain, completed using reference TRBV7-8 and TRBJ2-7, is GAGVSQSPRYKVAKRGQDVALRCDPISGHVSLFWYQQALGQGPEFLTYFQNEAQLDKSGLPSDRFFAERPEGSVSTLKIQRTQQEDSAVYLCASRQRGSDEQYFGPGTRLTVT.

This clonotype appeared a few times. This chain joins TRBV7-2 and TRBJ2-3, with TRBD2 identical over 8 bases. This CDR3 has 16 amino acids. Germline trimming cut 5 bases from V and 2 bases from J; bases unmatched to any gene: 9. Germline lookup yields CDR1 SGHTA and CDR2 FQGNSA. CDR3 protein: CASSVRGGANTDTQYF. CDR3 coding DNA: TGTGCCAGCAGCGTACGGGGGGGGGCGAACACAGATACGCAGTATTTT.

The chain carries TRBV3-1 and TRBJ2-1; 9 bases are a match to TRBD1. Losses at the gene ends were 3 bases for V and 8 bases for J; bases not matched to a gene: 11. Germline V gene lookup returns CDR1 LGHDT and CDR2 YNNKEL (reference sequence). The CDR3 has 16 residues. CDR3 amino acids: CASSHTRGQGGHEQFF. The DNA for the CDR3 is TGTGCCAGCAGCCACACGCGGGGACAGGGAGGGCATGAGCAGTTCTTC.

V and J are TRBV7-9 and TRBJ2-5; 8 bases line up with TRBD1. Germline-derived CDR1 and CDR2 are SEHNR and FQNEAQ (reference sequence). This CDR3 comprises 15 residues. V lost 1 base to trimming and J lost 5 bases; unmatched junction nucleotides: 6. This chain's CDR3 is CASSLGQGLRETQYF. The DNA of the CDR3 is TGTGCCAGCAGCTTAGGACAGGGGCTCCGGGAGACCCAGTACTTC.

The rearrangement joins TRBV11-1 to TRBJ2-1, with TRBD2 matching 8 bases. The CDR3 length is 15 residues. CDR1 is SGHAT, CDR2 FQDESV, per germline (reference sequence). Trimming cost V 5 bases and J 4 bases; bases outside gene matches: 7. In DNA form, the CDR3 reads TGTGCCAGCAGCGGTACTAGCGGAGTTTACAATGAGCAGTTCTTC. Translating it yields CASSGTSGVYNEQFF.

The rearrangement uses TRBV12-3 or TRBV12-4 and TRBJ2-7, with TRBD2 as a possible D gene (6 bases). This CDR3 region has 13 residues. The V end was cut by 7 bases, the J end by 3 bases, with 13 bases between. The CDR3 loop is CASNSGVGYEQYF. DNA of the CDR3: TGTGCCAGCAACTCGGGGGTTGGCTACGAGCAGTACTTC.

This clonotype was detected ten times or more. The CDR3 DNA sequence: TGTGCCAGCAGACAAACCGGAGGCACCGGGGAGCTGTTTTTT. The encoded protein is CASRQTGGTGELFF. This chain connects TRBV7-2 to TRBJ2-2, with D possibly matching TRBD2 (5 bases). Trimming cost V 6 bases and J 4 bases, with 12 bases left between them. The CDR3 runs to 14 residues. Germline V CDR1 and CDR2: SGHTA, FQGNSA.

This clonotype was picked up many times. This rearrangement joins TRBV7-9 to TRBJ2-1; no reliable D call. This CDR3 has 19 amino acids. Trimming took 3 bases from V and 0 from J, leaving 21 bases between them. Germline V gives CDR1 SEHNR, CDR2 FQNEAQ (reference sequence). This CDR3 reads CASSFPRTGPRNSYNEQFF. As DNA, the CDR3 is TGTGCCAGCAGCTTCCCTAGAACTGGGCCGCGGAACTCCTACAATGAGCAGTTCTTC.

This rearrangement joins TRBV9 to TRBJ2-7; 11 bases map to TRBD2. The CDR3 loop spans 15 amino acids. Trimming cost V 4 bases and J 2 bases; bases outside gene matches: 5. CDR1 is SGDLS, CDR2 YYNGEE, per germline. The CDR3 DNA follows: TGTGCCAGCAGCACTACTAGCGGGGGCCCCTACGAGCAGTACTTC. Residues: CASSTTSGGPYEQYF.